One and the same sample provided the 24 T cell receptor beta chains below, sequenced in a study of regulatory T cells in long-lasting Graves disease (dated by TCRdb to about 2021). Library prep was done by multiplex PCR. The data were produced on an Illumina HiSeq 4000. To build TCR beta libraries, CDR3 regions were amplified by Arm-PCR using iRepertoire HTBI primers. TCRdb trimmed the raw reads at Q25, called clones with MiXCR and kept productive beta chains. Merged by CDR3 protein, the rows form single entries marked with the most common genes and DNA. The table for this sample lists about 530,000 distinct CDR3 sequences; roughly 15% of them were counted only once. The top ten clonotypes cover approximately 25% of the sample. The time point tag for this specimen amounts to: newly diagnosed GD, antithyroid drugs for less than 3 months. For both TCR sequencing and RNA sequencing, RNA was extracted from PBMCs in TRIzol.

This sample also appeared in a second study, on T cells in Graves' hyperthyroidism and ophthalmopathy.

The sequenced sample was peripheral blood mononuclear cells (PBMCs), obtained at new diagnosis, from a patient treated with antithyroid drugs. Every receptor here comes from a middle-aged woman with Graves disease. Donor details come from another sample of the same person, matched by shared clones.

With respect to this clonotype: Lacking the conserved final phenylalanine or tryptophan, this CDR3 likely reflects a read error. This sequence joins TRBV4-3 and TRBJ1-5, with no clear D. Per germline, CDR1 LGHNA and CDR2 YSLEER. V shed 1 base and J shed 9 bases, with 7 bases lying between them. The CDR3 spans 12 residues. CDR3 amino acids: CASSQVPGPQHS. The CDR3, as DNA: TGCGCCAGCAGCCAAGTACCGGGGCCCCAGCATTCT.

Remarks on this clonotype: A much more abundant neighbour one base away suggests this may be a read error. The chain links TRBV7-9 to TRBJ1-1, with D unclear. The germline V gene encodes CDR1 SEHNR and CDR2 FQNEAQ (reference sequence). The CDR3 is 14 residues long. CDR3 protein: CVSSLAKWNTEAFF. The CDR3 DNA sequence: TGTGTCAGCAGCTTAGCCAAATGGAACACTGAAGCTTTCTTT.

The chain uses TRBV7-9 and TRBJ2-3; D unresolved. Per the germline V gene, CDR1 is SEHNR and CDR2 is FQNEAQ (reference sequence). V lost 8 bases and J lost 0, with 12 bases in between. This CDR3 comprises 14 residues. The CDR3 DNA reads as TGTGCCAGCCGAGCAGATTCGAGCACAGATACGCAGTATTTT. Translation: CASRADSSTDTQYF.

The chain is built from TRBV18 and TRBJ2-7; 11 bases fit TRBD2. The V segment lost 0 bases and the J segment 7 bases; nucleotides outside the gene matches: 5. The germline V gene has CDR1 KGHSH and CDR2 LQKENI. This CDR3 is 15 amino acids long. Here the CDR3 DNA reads TGTGCCAGCTCACCACCGGGACTAGCGGATAAGGAGCAGTACTTC. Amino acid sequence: CASSPPGLADKEQYF.

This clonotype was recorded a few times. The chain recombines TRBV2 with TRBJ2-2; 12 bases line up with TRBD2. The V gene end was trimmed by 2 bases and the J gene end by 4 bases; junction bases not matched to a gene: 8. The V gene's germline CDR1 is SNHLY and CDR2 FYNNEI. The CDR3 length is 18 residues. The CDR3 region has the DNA TGTGCCAGCAGTGAATTGCCTAGCGGGGGGGGGGTCACCGGGGAGCTGTTTTTT. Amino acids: CASSELPSGGGVTGELFF.

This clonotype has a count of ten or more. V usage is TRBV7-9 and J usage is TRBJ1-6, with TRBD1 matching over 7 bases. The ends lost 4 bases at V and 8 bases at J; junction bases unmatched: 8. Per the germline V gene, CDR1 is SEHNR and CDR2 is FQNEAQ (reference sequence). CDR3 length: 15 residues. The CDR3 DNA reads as TGTGCCAGCAGCTCACCGGGACAGTTAGATTCACCCCTCCACTTT. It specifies CASSSPGQLDSPLHF.

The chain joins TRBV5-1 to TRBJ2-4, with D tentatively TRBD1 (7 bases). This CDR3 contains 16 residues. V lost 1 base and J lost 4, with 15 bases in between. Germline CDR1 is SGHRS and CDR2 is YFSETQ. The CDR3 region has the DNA TGCGCCAGCAGCTTGTTGTGGGGGGACAGAAAAAACATTCAGTACTTC. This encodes CASSLLWGDRKNIQYF.

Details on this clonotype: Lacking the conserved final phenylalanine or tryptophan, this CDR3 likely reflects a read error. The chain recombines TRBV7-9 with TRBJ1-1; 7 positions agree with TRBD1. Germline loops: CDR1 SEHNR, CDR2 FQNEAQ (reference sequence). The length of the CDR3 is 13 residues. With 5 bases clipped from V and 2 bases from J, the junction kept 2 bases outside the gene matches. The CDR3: CASSRDRNTEAFL. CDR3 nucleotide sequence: TGTGCCAGCAGCCGGGACAGAAACACTGAAGCTTTCCTT.

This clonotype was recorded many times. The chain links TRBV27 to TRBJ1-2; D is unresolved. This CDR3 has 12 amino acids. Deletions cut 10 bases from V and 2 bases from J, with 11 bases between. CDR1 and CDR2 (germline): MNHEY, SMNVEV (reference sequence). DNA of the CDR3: TGTGCCACAAGGACGGCGAACTATGGCTACACCTTC. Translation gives CATRTANYGYTF.

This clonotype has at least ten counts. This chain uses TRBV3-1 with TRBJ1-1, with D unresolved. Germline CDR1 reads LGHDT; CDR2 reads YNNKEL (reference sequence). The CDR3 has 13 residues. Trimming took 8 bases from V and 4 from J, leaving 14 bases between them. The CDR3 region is CASSRPGGTEAFF. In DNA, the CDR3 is TGTGCCAGCTCAAGGCCGGGAGGCACTGAAGCTTTCTTT.

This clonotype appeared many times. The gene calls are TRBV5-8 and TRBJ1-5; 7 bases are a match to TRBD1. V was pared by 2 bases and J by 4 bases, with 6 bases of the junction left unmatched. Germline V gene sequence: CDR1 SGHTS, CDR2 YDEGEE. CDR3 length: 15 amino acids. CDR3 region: CASSLGDSLNQPQHF. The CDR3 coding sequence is TGTGCCAGCAGCTTAGGGGACAGCCTTAATCAGCCCCAGCATTTT.

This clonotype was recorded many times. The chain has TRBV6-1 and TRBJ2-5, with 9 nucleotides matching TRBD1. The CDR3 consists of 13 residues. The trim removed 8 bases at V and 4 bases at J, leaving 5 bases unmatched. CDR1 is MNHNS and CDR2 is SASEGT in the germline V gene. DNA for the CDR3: TGTGCCAGCGTGGACAGGGGTGGAGAGACCCAGTACTTC. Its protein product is CASVDRGGETQYF.

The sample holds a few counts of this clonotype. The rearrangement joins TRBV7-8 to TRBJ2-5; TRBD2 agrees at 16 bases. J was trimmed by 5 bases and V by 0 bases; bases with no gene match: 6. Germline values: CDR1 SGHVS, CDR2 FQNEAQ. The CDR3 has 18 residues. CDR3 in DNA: TGTGCCAGCAGCTTAGCGGGACTAGCGGGGGGGCCGTCGGAGACCCAGTACTTC. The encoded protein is CASSLAGLAGGPSETQYF.

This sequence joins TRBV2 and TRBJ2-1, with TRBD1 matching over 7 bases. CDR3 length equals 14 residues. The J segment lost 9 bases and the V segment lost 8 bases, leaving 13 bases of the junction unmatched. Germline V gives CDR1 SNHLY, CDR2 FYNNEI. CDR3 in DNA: TGTGCCAGCTGCCGGGACAGATCCCACGGTGAGCAGTTCTTC. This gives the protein CASCRDRSHGEQFF.

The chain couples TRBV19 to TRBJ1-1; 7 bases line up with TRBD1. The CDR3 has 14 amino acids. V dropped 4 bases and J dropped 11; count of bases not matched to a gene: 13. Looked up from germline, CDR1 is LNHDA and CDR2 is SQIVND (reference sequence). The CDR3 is CASSNTGADRWAFF. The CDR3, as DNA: TGTGCCAGTAGTAATACAGGGGCCGACCGTTGGGCTTTCTTT.

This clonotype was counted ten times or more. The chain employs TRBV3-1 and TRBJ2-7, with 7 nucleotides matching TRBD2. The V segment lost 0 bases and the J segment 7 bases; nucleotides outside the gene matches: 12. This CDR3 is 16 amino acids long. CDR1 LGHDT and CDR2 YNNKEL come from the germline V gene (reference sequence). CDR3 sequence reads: CASSQEPPLAASEQYF. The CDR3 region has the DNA TGTGCCAGCAGCCAAGAACCTCCGCTAGCGGCCTCAGAGCAGTACTTC.

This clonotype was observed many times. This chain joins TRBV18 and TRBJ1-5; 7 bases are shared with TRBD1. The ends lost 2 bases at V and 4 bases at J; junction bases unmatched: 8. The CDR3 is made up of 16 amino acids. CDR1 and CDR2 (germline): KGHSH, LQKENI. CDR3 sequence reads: CASSPWPPDRNQPQHF. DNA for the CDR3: TGTGCCAGCTCACCATGGCCCCCGGACAGGAATCAGCCCCAGCATTTT.

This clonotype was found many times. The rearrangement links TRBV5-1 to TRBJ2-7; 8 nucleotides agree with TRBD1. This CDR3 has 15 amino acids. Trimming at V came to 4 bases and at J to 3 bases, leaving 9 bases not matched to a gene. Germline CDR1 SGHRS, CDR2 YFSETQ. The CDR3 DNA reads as TGCGCCAGCAGCATAACCGGGACAGGTCTCTACGAGCAGTACTTC. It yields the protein CASSITGTGLYEQYF. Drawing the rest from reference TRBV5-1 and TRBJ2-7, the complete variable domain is KAGVTQTPRYLIKTRGQQVTLSCSPISGHRSVSWYQQTPGQGLQFLFEYFSETQRNKGNFPGRFSGRQFSNSRSEMNVSTLELGDSALYLCASSITGTGLYEQYFGPGTRLTVT.

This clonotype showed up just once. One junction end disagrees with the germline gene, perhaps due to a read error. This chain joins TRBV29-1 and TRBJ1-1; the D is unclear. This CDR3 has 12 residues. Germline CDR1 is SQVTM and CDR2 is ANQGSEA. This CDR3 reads CSVGQPNTKAFF. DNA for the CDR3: TGCAGCGTTGGCCAGCCGAACACTAAAGCTTTCTTT.

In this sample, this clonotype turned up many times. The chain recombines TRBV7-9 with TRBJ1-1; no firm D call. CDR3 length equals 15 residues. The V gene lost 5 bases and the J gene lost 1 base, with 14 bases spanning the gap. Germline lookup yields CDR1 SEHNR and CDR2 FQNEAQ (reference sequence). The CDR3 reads CASSERLHSNTEAFF. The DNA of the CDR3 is TGTGCCAGCAGCGAACGGCTTCACTCGAACACTGAAGCTTTCTTT.

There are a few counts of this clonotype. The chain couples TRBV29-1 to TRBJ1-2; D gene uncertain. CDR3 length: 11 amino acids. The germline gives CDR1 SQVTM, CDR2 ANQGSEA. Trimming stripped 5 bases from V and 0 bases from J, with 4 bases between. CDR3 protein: CSVSANYGYTF. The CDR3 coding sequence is TGCAGCGTTTCCGCTAACTATGGCTACACCTTC.

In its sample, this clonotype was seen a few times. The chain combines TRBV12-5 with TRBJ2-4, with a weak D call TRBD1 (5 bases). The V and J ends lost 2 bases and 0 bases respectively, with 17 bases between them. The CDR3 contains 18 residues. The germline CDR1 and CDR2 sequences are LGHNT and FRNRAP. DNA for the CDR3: TGTGCTAGTGGTTTGTCGCCTGACAGCCCTATAGCCAAAAACATTCAGTACTTC. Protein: CASGLSPDSPIAKNIQYF.

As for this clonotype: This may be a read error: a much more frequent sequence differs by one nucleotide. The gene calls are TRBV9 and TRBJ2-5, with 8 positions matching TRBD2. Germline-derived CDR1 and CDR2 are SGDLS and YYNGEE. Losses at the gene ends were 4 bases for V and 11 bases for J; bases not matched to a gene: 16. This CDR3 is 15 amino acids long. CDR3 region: CASSPPERGYNEQYF. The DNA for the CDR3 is TGTGCCAGCAGCCCCCCCGAGCGGGGGTACAATGAGCAGTACTTC. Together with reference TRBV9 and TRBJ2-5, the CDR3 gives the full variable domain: DSGVTQTPKHLITATGQRVTLRCSPRSGDLSVYWYQQSLDQGLQFLIQYYNGEERAKGNILERFSAQQFPDLHSELNLSSLELGDSALYFCASSPPERGYNEQYFGPGTRLLVL.

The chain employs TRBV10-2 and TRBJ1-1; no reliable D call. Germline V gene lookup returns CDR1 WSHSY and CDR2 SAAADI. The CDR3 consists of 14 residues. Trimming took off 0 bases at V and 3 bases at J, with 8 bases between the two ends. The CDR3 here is CASSESSSYTEAFF. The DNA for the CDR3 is TGCGCCAGCAGTGAGTCGAGTAGTTACACTGAAGCTTTCTTT.